This TCR beta chain was captured in a study of regulatory and conventional T cells in breast cancer (dated by TCRdb to about 2015). This clonotype was observed a single time. No antigen is known for it. No qualities accompany the bases; no much larger clone lies one base away. A single read offers scant evidence. Preparation of the library involved PCR. These reads were obtained on an Illumina MiSeq. TCRdb took the public reads, trimmed them with fastp at Q25, ran MiXCR for clone calling and kept in-frame beta chains. For every CDR3 protein sequence, its rows merge into one entry that carries the most common genes and DNA. The sample table contains more than 15,000 distinct CDR3 sequences; only one count was recorded for more than 30% of them. Roughly 1.5% of the sample is in the top ten clones. The CDR3 numbers 15 residues from cysteine through phenylalanine. The entry retains the CDR3 DNA only, 45 bases that are in frame from base 1. A distance of 13 bases separates the germline ends of V and J, which lose 5 bases and 0 bases respectively. Looking up the germline V gene yields CDR1 SNHLY and CDR2 FYNNEI.

The source is a female donor in good health. The sample consisted of conventional T cells from blood. The sequence joins TRBV2 to TRBJ1-1, with TRBD1 tentatively as D gene (6 bases match). The CDR3 protein: CASSRGAEMNTEAFF. The nucleotide sequence reads as follows: TGTGCCAGCAGTAGGGGGGCCGAGATGAACACTGAAGCTTTCTTT.